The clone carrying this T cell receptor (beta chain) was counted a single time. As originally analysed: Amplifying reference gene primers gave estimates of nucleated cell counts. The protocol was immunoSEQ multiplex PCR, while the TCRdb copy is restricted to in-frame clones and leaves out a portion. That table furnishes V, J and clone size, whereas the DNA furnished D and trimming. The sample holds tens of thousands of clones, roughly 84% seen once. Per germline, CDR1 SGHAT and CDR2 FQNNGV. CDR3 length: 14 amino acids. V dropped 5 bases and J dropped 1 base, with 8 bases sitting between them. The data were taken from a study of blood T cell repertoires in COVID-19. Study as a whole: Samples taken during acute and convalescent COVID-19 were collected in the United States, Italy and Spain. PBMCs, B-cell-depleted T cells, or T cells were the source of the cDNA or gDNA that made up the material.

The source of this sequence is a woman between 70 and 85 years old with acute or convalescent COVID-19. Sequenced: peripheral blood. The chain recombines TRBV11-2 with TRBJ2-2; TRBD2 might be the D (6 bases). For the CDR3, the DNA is TGTGCCAGCAGCCGACTAGTGAACACCGGGGAGCTGTTTTTT. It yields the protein CASSRLVNTGELFF.